This TCR beta chain appears in the sequencing data of a study of blood T cells in healthy people across ages. The V end was cut by 1 base, the J end by 12 bases, with 12 bases between. The CDR3 covers 12 residues. Germline loops: CDR1 SEHNR, CDR2 FQNEAQ (reference sequence). Combining a sample-barcoded 5' primer with a J-beta primer mix, a second PCR ran for roughly 6 to 12 cycles. From the 5' RACE reads, TCRdb called clonotypes with MiXCR, one entry per CDR3 protein. The sample carries around 1,800,000 distinct CDR3 sequences, approximately 40% recorded once. The chain employs TRBV7-9 and TRBJ1-1, with D unclear. The specimen was blood. The clonotype was recovered from a human donor in good health. The CDR3 here is CASSLVEMKTFF. CDR3 bases: TGTGCCAGCAGCTTAGTGGAAATGAAGACTTTCTTT.